This T cell receptor (beta chain) stems from a study of blood T cell repertoires in COVID-19. Whole-study context: Whether acute or convalescent, the COVID-19 samples came from the United States, Italy and Spain.

Participants were aged roughly 18 to 90 years, lived in 24 US areas, and enrolled virtually. Donors were grouped by their self-reported clinical history. Recovered status applied to Cohort 3 donors who had two consecutive negative PCRs. It also applied to those with clearance or with symptom resolution. The method was immunoSEQ multiplex PCR; TCRdb's version includes in-frame clones alone and lacks a portion of them. Here the sample spans 150,000 to 200,000 clones, roughly 84% being singletons. Sequenced sample: PBMCs or T cells enriched from blood (not recorded which). This sequence was found in a woman aged 55-75 years who had recovered from COVID-19.

CDR3 protein: CAWSTNSETQYF. CDR3 coding DNA: TGTGCCTGGAGTACCAACAGCGAGACCCAGTACTTC. This chain uses TRBV30 with TRBJ2-5; D not resolved. Trimming left V 2 bases short and J 5 bases short, with 9 bases between. The CDR3 extends over 12 amino acids. From germline, CDR1 is GTSNPN and CDR2 SVGIG (reference sequence).